What follows is one T cell receptor beta chain and its context. Donors were drawn from the approximately 120-subject validation cohort, separate from the 666-subject first cohort. These data originate in a study of cytomegalovirus exposure and HLA in healthy donors. Study-wide background: The same platform as the roughly 670 first-cohort repertoires was used for the 100 to 150 validation repertoires, a later analysis reported.

Germline-derived CDR1 and CDR2 are SGHNT and YYREEE (reference sequence). Trimming removed 4 bases from V and 0 bases from J, with 14 bases in between. The CDR3 loop spans 15 amino acids. The table came from immunoSEQ multiplex PCR; TCRdb's copy has only in-frame clones and leaves some out. This table holds some 250,000 clones, roughly 90% found once. This TCR came from a woman aged 18-29 years in good health and CMV-seronegative. The sample was PBMCs. V usage is TRBV5-4 and J usage is TRBJ2-7, with no clear D. The CDR3, as DNA: TGTGCCAGCAGCCCACGCGGTCAGTCCTCCTACGAGCAGTACGTC. Translating it yields CASSPRGQSSYEQYV.